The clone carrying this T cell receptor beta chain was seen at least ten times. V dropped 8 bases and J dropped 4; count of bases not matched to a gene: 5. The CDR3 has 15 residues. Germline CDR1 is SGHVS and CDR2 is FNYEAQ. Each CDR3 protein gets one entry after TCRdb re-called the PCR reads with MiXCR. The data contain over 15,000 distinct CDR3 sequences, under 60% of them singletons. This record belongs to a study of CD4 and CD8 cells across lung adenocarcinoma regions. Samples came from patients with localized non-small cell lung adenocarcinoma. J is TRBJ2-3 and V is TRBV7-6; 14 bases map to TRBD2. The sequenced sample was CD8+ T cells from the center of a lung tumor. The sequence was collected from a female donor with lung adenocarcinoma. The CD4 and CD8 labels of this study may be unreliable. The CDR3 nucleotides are TGTGCCAGCTCCTTGGGACTAGCGGGAGCAGATACGCAGTATTTT. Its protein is CASSLGLAGADTQYF.